What follows are 19 T cell receptor beta chains derived from one specimen sequenced in a study of blood T cell repertoires in COVID-19. TCRdb's copy holds only in-frame clones and misses some; the assay was immunoSEQ multiplex PCR. This sample has approximately 180,000 clones, with roughly 89% found just once. Sequencing used PBMCs or T cells enriched from blood (not recorded which). The receptors derive from a woman aged 40-49 years with acute COVID-19.

The gene calls are TRBV28 and TRBJ2-3, with D unclear. Germline CDR1 is MDHEN and CDR2 is SYDVKM. V gave up 0 bases and J gave up 4 bases, with 5 bases separating them. The CDR3 has 13 amino acids. The CDR3 protein is CASSLWLADTQYF. The CDR3 DNA reads as TGTGCCAGCAGTTTATGGCTAGCAGATACGCAGTATTTT.

This clone was picked up a small number of times. The chain carries TRBV7-2 and TRBJ2-3; a weak D match, TRBD2 (6 bases). The V and J ends lost 3 bases and 4 bases respectively, with 23 bases between them. CDR1 and CDR2 (germline): SGHTA, FQGNSA. CDR3 length: 18 amino acids. The CDR3 here is CASSLEGVIGLMADTQYF. The CDR3 bases are TGTGCCAGCAGCTTGGAGGGTGTGATTGGGCTAATGGCAGATACGCAGTATTTT.

The gene calls are TRBV19 and TRBJ2-7; a weak D match, TRBD1 (6 bases). Germline-derived CDR1 and CDR2 are LNHDA and SQIVND (reference sequence). This CDR3 spans 16 amino acids. With 1 base removed from V and 2 bases from J, the gap between germline ends came to 15 bases. The CDR3 coding sequence is TGTGCCAGTAGTATAGTAGGGAAACAGGGCCCCTACGAGCAGTACTTC. Residues: CASSIVGKQGPYEQYF.

The chain joins TRBV19 to TRBJ1-1; maybe TRBD1 (5 bases). V was trimmed by 3 bases and J by 2 bases, leaving 10 bases between them. The CDR3 length is 14 residues. The germline V gene encodes CDR1 LNHDA and CDR2 SQIVND (reference sequence). CDR3 loop: CASSMVTGNTEAFF. DNA for the CDR3: TGTGCCAGTAGTATGGTTACAGGCAACACTGAAGCTTTCTTT.

This sequence joins TRBV19 and TRBJ1-5; TRBD1 matches 7 bases. Germline V gene lookup returns CDR1 LNHDA and CDR2 SQIVND (reference sequence). The CDR3 is 16 amino acids. V lost 4 bases to trimming and J lost 1 base; unmatched junction nucleotides: 7. The CDR3 sequence is CASSTHRTGSNQPQHF. DNA of the CDR3: TGTGCCAGTAGTACCCACCGGACAGGCAGCAATCAGCCCCAGCATTTT.

This clone was detected only a few times. V usage is TRBV16 and J usage is TRBJ1-5, with D hard to call. Germline CDR1 and CDR2: KGHSY and FQNENV. The CDR3 extends over 13 amino acids. Trimming left V 4 bases short and J 2 bases short, with 6 bases between. CDR3 loop: CASSRQGNQPQHF. The CDR3 coding sequence is TGTGCCAGCAGCCGGCAAGGCAATCAGCCCCAGCATTTT.

The rearrangement uses TRBV7-2 and TRBJ1-2; unclear D gene. The CDR3 has 15 amino acids. V was clipped by 1 base and J by 1 base, with 10 bases between them. Per germline, CDR1 SGHTA and CDR2 FQGNSA. The CDR3 spells CASSLGTLNNYGYTF. The CDR3, as DNA: TGTGCCAGCAGCTTAGGGACTCTGAATAACTATGGCTACACCTTC.

This chain links TRBV4-2 with TRBJ1-2; D is perhaps TRBD1 (6 bases). Germline lookup yields CDR1 LGHNA and CDR2 YNFKEQ. V was cut by 0 bases and J by 8 bases, with 13 bases left in between. This CDR3 contains 14 residues. The DNA for the CDR3 is TGTGCCAGCAGCCAAGATTTGGGACATGGCGGCTACACCTTC. It codes for CASSQDLGHGGYTF.

The chain has TRBV7-3 and TRBJ2-2, with 7 bases aligning to TRBD2. Losses at the gene ends were 5 bases for V and 3 bases for J; bases not matched to a gene: 9. Germline V gene lookup returns CDR1 SGHTA and CDR2 FQGTGA. This CDR3 comprises 16 residues. The CDR3 spells CASSDIAGVDTGELFF. DNA for the CDR3: TGTGCCAGCAGCGACATCGCGGGAGTGGACACCGGGGAGCTGTTTTTT.

The chain carries TRBV6-6 and TRBJ2-1; 10 bases agree with TRBD2. The CDR3 totals 15 residues. Germline assignment: CDR1 MNHNY and CDR2 SVGAGI (reference sequence). The J segment lost 5 bases and the V segment lost 7 bases, leaving 8 bases of the junction unmatched. CDR3 coding DNA: TGTGCCAGCAAACCTACTAGCGGGGAGAACAATGAGCAGTTCTTC. Amino acid sequence: CASKPTSGENNEQFF.

The chain joins TRBV27 to TRBJ1-2; TRBD1 agrees at 7 bases. The ends lost 4 bases at V and 0 bases at J; junction bases unmatched: 5. CDR3 length: 15 amino acids. The germline gives CDR1 MNHEY, CDR2 SMNVEV (reference sequence). The CDR3: CASSSRTGANYGYTF. CDR3 DNA: TGTGCCAGCAGTTCGCGGACAGGAGCTAACTATGGCTACACCTTC.

The CDR3 spells CASSDRQGNDEQFF. CDR3 bases: TGTGCCAGCAGTGATAGGCAGGGGAACGATGAGCAGTTCTTC. The rearrangement links TRBV2 to TRBJ2-1, with a possible D match to TRBD1 (6 bases). Germline-derived CDR1 and CDR2 are SNHLY and FYNNEI. The V and J ends lost 3 bases and 8 bases respectively, with 14 bases between them. The CDR3 has 14 amino acids.

The chain couples TRBV6-5 to TRBJ2-1; TRBD1 matches 9 bases. The germline V gene has CDR1 MNHEY and CDR2 SVGAGI. V was clipped by 0 bases and J by 10 bases; unmatched bases: 7. This CDR3 contains 15 residues. The CDR3 spells CASSYSRTGGVEQFF. DNA for the CDR3: TGTGCCAGCAGTTACTCGAGAACAGGGGGCGTCGAGCAGTTCTTC.

The chain employs TRBV6-5 and TRBJ2-3; D ambiguous. Trimming removed 0 bases at V and 2 bases at J, with 9 bases between. The CDR3 sequence is 15 residues long. Germline-derived CDR1 and CDR2 are MNHEY and SVGAGI. CDR3 nucleotides: TGTGCCAGCAGTTACTCTGCCACAATCACAGATACGCAGTATTTT. Encoded protein: CASSYSATITDTQYF.

The CDR3 reads CASSARGGGGSTDTQYF. The CDR3 nucleotides are TGTGCCAGCAGCGCACGCGGTGGCGGGGGGTCCACAGATACGCAGTATTTT. The chain employs TRBV9 and TRBJ2-3, with 8 bases fitting TRBD2. The CDR3 length is 17 residues. Per germline, CDR1 SGDLS and CDR2 YYNGEE. The V and J ends lost 3 bases and 2 bases, in that order; junction bases with no gene match: 11.

The chain carries TRBV12-5 and TRBJ1-2, with no clear D. The CDR3 spans 13 residues. Trimming took 2 bases from V and 7 from J, leaving 11 bases between them. The germline gives CDR1 LGHNT, CDR2 FRNRAP. The CDR3 DNA is TGTGCTAGTGGTTTGCCCGGGGAGTCTGGCTACACCTTC. It translates to CASGLPGESGYTF.

V gene TRBV6-5 combines with J gene TRBJ1-2; 7 bases are shared with TRBD1. Looked up from germline, CDR1 is MNHEY and CDR2 is SVGAGI. The CDR3 contains 12 residues. Trimming at V came to 11 bases and at J to 8 bases, leaving 11 bases not matched to a gene. CDR3: CAVPDRVGGYTF. CDR3 nucleotides: TGTGCCGTCCCAGACAGGGTCGGGGGCTACACCTTC.

The V call is TRBV11-1, the J call TRBJ1-2, with TRBD1 identical over 7 bases. The germline V gene encodes CDR1 SGHAT and CDR2 FQDESV (reference sequence). With V trimmed by 1 base and J by 3 bases, 2 bases remained unmatched. The CDR3 loop spans 14 amino acids. CDR3 amino acids: CASSLDRGDYGYTF. In DNA form, the CDR3 reads TGTGCCAGCAGCTTAGACAGGGGAGACTATGGCTACACCTTC.

The chain carries TRBV5-4 and TRBJ1-3, with D uncertain. The germline CDR1 and CDR2 sequences are SGHNT and YYREEE (reference sequence). V lost 0 bases and J lost 3, with 10 bases in between. This CDR3 spans 15 amino acids. The CDR3 reads CASSLGPGGGNTIYF. The CDR3 DNA reads as TGTGCCAGCAGCTTGGGCCCCGGAGGTGGAAACACCATATATTTT.